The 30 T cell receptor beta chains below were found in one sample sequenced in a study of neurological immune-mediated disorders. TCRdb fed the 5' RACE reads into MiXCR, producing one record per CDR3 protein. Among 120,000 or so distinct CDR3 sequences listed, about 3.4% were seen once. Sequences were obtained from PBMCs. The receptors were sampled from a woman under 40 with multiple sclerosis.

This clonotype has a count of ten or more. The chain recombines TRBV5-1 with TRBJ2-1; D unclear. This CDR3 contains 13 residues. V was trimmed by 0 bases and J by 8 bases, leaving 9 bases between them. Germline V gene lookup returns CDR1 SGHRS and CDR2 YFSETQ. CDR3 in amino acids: CASSLVGLDEQFF. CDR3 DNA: TGCGCCAGCAGCTTGGTTGGCTTGGATGAGCAGTTCTTC. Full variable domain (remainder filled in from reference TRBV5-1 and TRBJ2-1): KAGVTQTPRYLIKTRGQQVTLSCSPISGHRSVSWYQQTPGQGLQFLFEYFSETQRNKGNFPGRFSGRQFSNSRSEMNVSTLELGDSALYLCASSLVGLDEQFFGPGTRLTVL.

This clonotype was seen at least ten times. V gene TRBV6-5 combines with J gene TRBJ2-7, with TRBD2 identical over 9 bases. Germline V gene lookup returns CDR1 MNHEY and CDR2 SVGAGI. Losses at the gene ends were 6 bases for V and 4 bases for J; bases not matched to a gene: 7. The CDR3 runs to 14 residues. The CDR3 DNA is TGTGCCAGCAGAAAGGGACTAGCTTTGTACGAGCAGTACTTC. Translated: CASRKGLALYEQYF.

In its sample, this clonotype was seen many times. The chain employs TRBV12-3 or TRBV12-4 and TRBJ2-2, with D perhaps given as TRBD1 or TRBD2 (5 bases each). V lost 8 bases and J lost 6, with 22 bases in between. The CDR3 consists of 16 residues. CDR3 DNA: TGTGCCAGCGGACCCTTGGGTGTGGGGGATCCCGGGGAGCTGTTTTTT. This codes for CASGPLGVGDPGELFF.

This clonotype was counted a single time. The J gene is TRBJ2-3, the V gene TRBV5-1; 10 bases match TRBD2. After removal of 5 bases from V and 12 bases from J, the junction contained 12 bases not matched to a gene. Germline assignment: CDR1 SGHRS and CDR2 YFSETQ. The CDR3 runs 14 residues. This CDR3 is CASSSGGFEDKQYF. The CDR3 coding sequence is TGCGCCAGCAGTAGCGGGGGGTTCGAGGATAAACAGTATTTT.

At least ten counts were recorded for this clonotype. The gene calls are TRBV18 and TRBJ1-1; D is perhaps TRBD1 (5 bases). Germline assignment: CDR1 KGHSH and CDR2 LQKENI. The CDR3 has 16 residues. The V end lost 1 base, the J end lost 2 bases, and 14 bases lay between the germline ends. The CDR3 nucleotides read TGTGCCAGCTCACCACAGCCGGGACGGATAAACACTGAAGCTTTCTTT. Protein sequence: CASSPQPGRINTEAFF.

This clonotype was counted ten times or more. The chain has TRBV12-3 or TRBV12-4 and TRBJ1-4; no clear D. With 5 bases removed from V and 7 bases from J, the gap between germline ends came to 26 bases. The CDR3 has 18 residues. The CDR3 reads CASSNRAEVLGSLEKLFF. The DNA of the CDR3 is TGTGCCAGCAGTAATCGGGCAGAGGTGTTGGGGTCCCTTGAAAAACTGTTTTTT.

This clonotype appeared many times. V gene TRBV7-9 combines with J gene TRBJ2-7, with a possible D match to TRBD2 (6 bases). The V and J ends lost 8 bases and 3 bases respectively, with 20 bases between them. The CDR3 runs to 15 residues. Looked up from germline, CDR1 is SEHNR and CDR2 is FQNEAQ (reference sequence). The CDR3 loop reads CASLGAGSPNYEQYF. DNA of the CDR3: TGTGCCAGCCTTGGGGCGGGAAGCCCCAACTACGAGCAGTACTTC.

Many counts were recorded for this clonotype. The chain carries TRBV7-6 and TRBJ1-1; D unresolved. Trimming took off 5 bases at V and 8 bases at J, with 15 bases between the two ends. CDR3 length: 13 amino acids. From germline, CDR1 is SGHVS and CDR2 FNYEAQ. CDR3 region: CASSLNLGTEAFF. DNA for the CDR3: TGTGCCAGCAGCCTGAACCTCGGTACCGAAGCTTTCTTT.

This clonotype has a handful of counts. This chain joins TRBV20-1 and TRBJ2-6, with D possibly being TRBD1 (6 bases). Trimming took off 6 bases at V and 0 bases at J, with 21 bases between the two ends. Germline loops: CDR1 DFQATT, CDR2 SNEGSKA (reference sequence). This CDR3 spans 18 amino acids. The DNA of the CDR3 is TGCAGTGCCAGCAACCGGGACACTGGGACCTCTGGGGCCAACGTCCTGACTTTC. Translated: CSASNRDTGTSGANVLTF.

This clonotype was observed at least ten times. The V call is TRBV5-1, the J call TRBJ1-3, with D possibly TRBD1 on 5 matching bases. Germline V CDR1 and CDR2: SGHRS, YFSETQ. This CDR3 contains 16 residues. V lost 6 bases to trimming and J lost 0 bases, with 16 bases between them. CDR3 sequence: CASTSGTGGSGNTIYF. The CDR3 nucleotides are TGCGCCAGCACCTCGGGGACGGGCGGCTCTGGAAACACCATATATTTT.

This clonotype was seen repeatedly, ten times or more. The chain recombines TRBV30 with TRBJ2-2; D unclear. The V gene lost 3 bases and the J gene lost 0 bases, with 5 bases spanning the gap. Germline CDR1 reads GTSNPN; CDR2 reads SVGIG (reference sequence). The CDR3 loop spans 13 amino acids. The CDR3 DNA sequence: TGTGCCTGGAGCCACACGAACACCGGGGAGCTGTTTTTT. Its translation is CAWSHTNTGELFF.

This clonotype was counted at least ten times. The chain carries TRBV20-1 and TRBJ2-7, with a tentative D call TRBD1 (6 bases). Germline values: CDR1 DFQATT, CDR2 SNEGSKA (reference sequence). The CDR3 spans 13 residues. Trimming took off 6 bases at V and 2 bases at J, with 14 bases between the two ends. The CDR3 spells CSAAQGTPYEQYF. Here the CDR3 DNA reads TGCAGTGCCGCGCAGGGGACCCCCTACGAGCAGTACTTC.

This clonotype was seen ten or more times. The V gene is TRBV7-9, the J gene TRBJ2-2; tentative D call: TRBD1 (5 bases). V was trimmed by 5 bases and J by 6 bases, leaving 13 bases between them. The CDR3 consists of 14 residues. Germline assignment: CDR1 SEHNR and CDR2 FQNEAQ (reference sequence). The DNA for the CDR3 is TGTGCCAGCAGCCCCCGGGTGGGGCCCGGGGAGCTGTTTTTT. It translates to CASSPRVGPGELFF.

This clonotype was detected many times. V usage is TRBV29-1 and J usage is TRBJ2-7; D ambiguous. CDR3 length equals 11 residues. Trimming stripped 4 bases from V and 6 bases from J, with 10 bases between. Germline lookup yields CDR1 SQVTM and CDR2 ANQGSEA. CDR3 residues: CSVVHDTEQYF. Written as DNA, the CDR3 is TGCAGCGTTGTCCACGACACCGAGCAGTACTTC.

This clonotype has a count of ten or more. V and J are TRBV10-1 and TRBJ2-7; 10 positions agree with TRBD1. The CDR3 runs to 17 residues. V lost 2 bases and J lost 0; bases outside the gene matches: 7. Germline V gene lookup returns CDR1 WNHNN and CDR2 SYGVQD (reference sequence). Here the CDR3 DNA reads TGCGCCAGCAGTGAGGGGACAGGGGACTTACGCTCCTACGAGCAGTACTTC. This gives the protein CASSEGTGDLRSYEQYF.

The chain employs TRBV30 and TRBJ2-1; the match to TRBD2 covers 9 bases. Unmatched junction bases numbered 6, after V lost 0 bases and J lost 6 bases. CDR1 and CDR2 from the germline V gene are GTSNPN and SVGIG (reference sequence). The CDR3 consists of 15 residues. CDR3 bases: TGTGCCTGGAGTGTTTTAGCGGGAGTGGGCAATGAGCAGTTCTTC. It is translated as CAWSVLAGVGNEQFF.

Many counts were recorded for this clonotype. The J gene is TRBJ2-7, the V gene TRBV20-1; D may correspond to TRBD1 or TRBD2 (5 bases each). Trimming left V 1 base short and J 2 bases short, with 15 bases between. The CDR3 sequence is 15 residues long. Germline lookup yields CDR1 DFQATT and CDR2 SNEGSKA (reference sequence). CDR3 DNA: TGCAGTGCTAGAGGGTGGGACCGAGCCACCTACGAGCAGTACTTC. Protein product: CSARGWDRATYEQYF.

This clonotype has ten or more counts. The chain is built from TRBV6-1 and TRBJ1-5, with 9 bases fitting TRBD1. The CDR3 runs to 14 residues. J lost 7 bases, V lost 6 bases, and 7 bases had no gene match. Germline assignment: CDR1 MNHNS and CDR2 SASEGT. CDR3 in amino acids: CASSGTGGRQPQHF. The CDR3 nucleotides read TGTGCCAGCAGCGGAACAGGGGGCAGGCAGCCCCAGCATTTT.

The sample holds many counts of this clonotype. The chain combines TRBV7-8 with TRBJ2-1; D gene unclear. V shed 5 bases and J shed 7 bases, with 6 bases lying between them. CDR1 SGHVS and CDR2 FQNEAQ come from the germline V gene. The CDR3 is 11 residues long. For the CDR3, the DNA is TGTGCCAGCAGCCAGAAGAATGAGCAGTTCTTC. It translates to CASSQKNEQFF.

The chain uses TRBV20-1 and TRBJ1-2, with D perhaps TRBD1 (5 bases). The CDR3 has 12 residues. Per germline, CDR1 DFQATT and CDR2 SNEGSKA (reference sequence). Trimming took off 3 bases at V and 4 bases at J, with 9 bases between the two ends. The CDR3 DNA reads TGCAGTGCTAGGACAGAATTCTATGGCTACACCTTC. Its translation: CSARTEFYGYTF.

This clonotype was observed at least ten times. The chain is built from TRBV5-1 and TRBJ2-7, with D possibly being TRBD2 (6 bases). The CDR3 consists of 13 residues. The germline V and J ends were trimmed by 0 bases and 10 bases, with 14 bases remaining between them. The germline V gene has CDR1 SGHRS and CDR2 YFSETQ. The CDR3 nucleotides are TGCGCCAGCAGCTTGGAGGCGGGGTTTGGTCAGTACTTC. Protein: CASSLEAGFGQYF.

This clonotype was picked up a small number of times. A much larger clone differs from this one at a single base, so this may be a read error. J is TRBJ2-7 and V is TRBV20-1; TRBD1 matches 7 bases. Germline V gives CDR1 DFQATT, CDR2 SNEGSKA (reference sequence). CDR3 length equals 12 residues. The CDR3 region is CSASDRVYAQYF. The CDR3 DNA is TGCAGTGCTTCTGACAGGGTATACGCGCAGTACTTC.

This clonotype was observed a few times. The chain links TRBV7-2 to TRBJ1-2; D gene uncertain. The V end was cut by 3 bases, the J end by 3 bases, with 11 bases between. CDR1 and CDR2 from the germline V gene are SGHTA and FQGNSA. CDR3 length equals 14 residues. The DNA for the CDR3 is TGTGCCAGCAGCTTGAACAAGAAGTACTATGGCTACACCTTC. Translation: CASSLNKKYYGYTF. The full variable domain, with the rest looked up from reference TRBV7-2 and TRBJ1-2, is GAGVSQSPSNKVTEKGKDVELRCDPISGHTALYWYRQSLGQGLEFLIYFQGNSAPDKSGLPSDRFSAERTGGSVSTLTIQRTQQEDSAVYLCASSLNKKYYGYTFGSGTRLTVV.

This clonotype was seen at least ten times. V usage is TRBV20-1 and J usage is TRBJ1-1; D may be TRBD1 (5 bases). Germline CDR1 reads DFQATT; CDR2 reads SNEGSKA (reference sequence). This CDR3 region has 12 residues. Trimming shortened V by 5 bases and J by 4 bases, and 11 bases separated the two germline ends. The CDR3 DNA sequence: TGCAGTGCTCTCCAGGGAGGCACTGAAGCTTTCTTT. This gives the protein CSALQGGTEAFF.

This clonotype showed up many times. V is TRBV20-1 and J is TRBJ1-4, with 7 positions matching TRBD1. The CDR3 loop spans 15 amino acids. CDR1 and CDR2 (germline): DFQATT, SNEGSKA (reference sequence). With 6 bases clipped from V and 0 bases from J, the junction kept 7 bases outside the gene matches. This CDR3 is CSAPDRSSTNEKLFF. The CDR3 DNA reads TGCAGTGCACCGGACAGGAGTTCAACTAATGAAAAACTGTTTTTT.

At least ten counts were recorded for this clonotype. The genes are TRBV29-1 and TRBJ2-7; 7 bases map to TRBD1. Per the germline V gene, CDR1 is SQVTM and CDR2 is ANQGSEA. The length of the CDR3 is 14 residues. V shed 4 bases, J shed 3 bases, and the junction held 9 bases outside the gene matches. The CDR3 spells CSVVRGDRDYEQYF. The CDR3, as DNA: TGCAGCGTTGTTAGAGGTGACAGGGACTACGAGCAGTACTTC.

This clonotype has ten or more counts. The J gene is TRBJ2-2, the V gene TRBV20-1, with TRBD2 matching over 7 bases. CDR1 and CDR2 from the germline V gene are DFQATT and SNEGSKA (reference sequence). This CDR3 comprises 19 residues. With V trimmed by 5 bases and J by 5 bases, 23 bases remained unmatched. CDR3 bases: TGCAGTGCTCGCCCCCCTGGGGCGGGAGCCCCTGCGGGTACCGGGGAGCTGTTTTTT. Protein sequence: CSARPPGAGAPAGTGELFF.

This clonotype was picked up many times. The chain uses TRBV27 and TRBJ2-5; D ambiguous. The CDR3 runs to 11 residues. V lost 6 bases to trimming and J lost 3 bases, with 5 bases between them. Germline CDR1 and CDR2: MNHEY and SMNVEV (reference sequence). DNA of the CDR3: TGTGCCAGCAGCCACGAAGAGACCCAGTACTTC. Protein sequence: CASSHEETQYF.

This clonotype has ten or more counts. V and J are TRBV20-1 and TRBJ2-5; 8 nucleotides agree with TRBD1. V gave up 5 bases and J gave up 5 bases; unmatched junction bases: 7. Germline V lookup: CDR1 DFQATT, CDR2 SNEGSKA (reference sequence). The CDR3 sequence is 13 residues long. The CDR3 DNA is TGCAGTGCTCCCACAGGGGGTGAGGAGACCCAGTACTTC. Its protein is CSAPTGGEETQYF.

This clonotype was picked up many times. The CDR3 here is CASSQDMRGQGYTF. The CDR3 DNA reads as TGCGCCAGCAGCCAAGATATGAGGGGACAGGGCTACACCTTC. The chain recombines TRBV4-3 with TRBJ1-2; 7 bases are a match to TRBD1. The CDR3 is 14 residues long. Germline V gives CDR1 LGHNA, CDR2 YSLEER. Losses at the gene ends were 0 bases for V and 8 bases for J; bases not matched to a gene: 6.